These 6 T cell receptor beta chains originate from one sample sequenced in a study of T cell responses to AZD1222 COVID-19 vaccine. Generated by immunoSEQ multiplex PCR, the TCRdb table keeps only in-frame clones and is missing some. The data hold around 160,000 clones, with under 95% observed a single time. This specimen consisted of peripheral blood, obtained on day 0 of AZD1222 vaccination. The receptors were gathered from an adult in good health.

This clone appeared once. The chain couples TRBV7-9 to TRBJ1-1; a possible D gene is TRBD1 (6 bases). The CDR3 is 14 amino acids. Trimming removed 2 bases at V and 6 bases at J, with 13 bases between. Germline lookup yields CDR1 SEHNR and CDR2 FQNEAQ (reference sequence). CDR3 sequence reads: CASSLFTGLPEAFF. CDR3 sequence (DNA): TGTGCCAGCAGCTTATTTACAGGGTTACCTGAAGCTTTCTTT.

The table lists this clone with a few counts. The chain carries TRBV6-4 and TRBJ1-2; D perhaps matches TRBD1 (5 bases). V dropped 4 bases and J dropped 6 bases, with 12 bases sitting between them. Germline V lookup: CDR1 MRHNA, CDR2 SNTAGT. CDR3 length equals 13 residues. The CDR3 region has the DNA TGTGCCAGCAGTGCCGAGTGGGGCGATGGCTACACCTTC. It is translated as CASSAEWGDGYTF.

The rearrangement uses TRBV20-1 and TRBJ2-2; 9 bases map to TRBD2. Germline V gives CDR1 DFQATT, CDR2 SNEGSKA (reference sequence). The CDR3 loop spans 15 amino acids. V lost 3 bases, J lost 8 bases, and 10 bases stayed unmatched. CDR3 residues: CSASKLAGPTGELFF. CDR3 nucleotide sequence: TGCAGTGCTAGTAAACTAGCGGGCCCCACTGGGGAGCTGTTTTTT.

The rearrangement uses TRBV29-1 and TRBJ1-1; no reliable D call. Trimming removed 3 bases at V and 5 bases at J, with 7 bases between. Germline lookup yields CDR1 SQVTM and CDR2 ANQGSEA. The CDR3 has 11 amino acids. CDR3 sequence reads: CSVELGTEAFF. Written as DNA, the CDR3 is TGCAGCGTTGAGCTGGGGACTGAAGCTTTCTTT.

The CDR3 nucleotides read TGCGCCAGCAGCATAAACGCCCCCACAGATACGCAGTATTTT. It is translated as CASSINAPTDTQYF. This chain connects TRBV4-3 to TRBJ2-3, with unresolved D. This CDR3 has 14 residues. From germline, CDR1 is LGHNA and CDR2 YSLEER. Trimming left V 5 bases short and J 2 bases short, with 11 bases between.

The chain links TRBV6-2 or TRBV6-3 to TRBJ2-7; D is possibly TRBD1 (6 bases). Germline-derived CDR1 and CDR2 are MNHEY and SVGEGT. Deletions cut 0 bases from V and 3 bases from J, with 15 bases between. This CDR3 comprises 16 residues. In DNA, the CDR3 is TGTGCCAGCAGTTACTCGACGCGAGAGGGGGACTACGAGCAGTACTTC. Its translation: CASSYSTREGDYEQYF.